This TCR beta chain was sequenced for a study of blood T cell repertoires in COVID-19 (dated by TCRdb to the early 2020s). Broadly, across the study: Samples covering the acute and convalescent phases of COVID-19 were provided by collaborators in the United States, Italy and Spain. A freely available public database, intended as a resource for researchers studying the immune response to SARS-CoV-2, is where the repertoires were released. Subjects who had been exposed to COVID-19, were actively infected with it, or had recovered from it provided the deeply sampled blood TCRbeta repertoires that made up the dataset. Sample metadata almost always included a de-identified subject ID, COVID-19 status, age in years and sex. The prospective study material was composed of cDNA or gDNA derived from T cells, B-cell-depleted T cells, or PBMCs. Where HLA class I and class II types were available, the types were taken from metadata supplied by the sample provider, not from assay-based typing. The samples were drawn from two sources: the first 160 participants of the ongoing ImmuneRACE study, and some 1,300 subjects contributed by 6 global collaborators.

Paper-wide results and their limitations: The quantity of clinical and demographic metadata differed by source and by participant and was supplied without curation.

Each collaborating institution followed its own protocols to collect whole blood in K2EDTA tubes. For TCRbeta analysis, collaborators shipped samples in one of three forms: frozen whole blood, isolated PBMCs, or DNA extracted from either of those sample types. The CDR3, cysteine through phenylalanine, is 14 amino acids long. Only the CDR3 DNA stays, 42 bases, in frame from base 1. Reading the germline V gene gives CDR1 LGHNT and CDR2 FRNRAP. As regards this clone: Its antigen is unknown. One end of the junction does not line up with germline, which may come from a read error.

TCRbeta CDR3 regions were amplified from genomic DNA by means of the immunoSEQ Assay, a bias-controlled multiplex PCR. The paper's data handling went like this. The number of nucleated cells in each sample was estimated from the amplification of reference gene primers within the assay. To quantify the absolute abundance of each unique TCRbeta CDR3 rearrangement, sequence reads were collapsed and filtered. Productive Simpson clonality was computed per sample as the square root of Simpson's diversity index over productive rearrangements. The table comes from immuneACCESS by way of TCRdb, which keeps in-frame sequences with V and J called. Part of the clones is missing from these tables; in studies checked, under half for an unresolved V gene and the rest for unknown reasons. The V and J calls and clone size come from that table; D and trimming were worked out from the DNA. This sample lists fewer than 30,000 clones; roughly 87% were detected once. Clones ranked in the top ten supply roughly 25% of the sample.

Recombination linked TRBV12-5 to TRBJ1-1; the D gene is perhaps TRBD1, on 5 matching bases. The receptor comes from a human donor in a cohort sampled during active COVID-19. The sequenced sample consisted of peripheral blood. DNA sequence: TGTGCTAGTGGTTTGGCCCTTCAGGGTACTGAAGATTTCTTT. It is translated as CASGLALQGTEDFF.